This TCR beta chain is from a study of blood T cell repertoires in COVID-19. Study context: Some COVID-19 samples were acute and others convalescent; all came from the United States, Italy and Spain. Sample material is recorded as cDNA or gDNA derived from T cells, B-cell-depleted T cells, or PBMCs.

How the authors handled the data: Nucleated cell counts were estimated from reference gene primer amplification. TCRdb keeps only in-frame clones here, not all; method: immunoSEQ multiplex PCR. V and J calls and clone size follow that table, whereas D and trimming were derived from the DNA. Of some 130,000 clones in the sample, roughly 83% were seen once. The germline V gene has CDR1 KGHSY and CDR2 FQNENV. Trimming took off 3 bases at V and 3 bases at J, with 17 bases between the two ends. The CDR3 length is 16 residues. The receptor was derived from a woman in her twenties or thirties who had recovered from COVID-19. The chain employs TRBV16 and TRBJ1-1; a possible D gene is TRBD1 (6 bases). Input material: peripheral blood. The CDR3 protein is CASSQDSVGWDTEAFF. The CDR3 DNA is TGTGCCAGCAGCCAGGACAGCGTCGGGTGGGACACTGAAGCTTTCTTT.